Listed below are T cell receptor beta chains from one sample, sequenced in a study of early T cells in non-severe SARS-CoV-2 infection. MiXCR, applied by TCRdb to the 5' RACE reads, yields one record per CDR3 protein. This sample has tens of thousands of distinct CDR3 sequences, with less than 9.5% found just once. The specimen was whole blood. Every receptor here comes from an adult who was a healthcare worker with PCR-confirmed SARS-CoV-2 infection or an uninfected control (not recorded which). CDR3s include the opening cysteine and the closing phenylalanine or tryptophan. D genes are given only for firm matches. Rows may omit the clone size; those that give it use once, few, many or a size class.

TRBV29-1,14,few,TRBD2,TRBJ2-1,CSVVGLAGVHEQFF,TGCAGCGTTGTTGGGCTAGCGGGAGTACATGAGCAGTTCTTC
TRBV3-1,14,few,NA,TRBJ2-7,CASSQGGTNYEQYF,TGTGCCAGCAGCCAGGGAGGGACAAATTACGAGCAGTACTTC
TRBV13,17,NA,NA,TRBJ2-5,CASSPPIGGRGGETQYF,TGTGCCAGCAGCCCCCCCATTGGGGGAAGAGGGGGGGAGACCCAGTACTTC
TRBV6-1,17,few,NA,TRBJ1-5,CASSDRGGSFSNQPQHF,TGTGCCAGCAGTGATAGGGGCGGGAGTTTCAGCAATCAGCCCCAGCATTTT
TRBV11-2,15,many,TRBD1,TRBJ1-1,CASSPSQGTNTEAFF,TGTGCCAGCAGCCCTTCACAGGGGACGAACACTGAAGCTTTCTTT
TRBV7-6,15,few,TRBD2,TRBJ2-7,CASSPLAGSSYEQYF,TGTGCCAGCAGCCCACTAGCGGGAAGCTCCTACGAGCAGTACTTC
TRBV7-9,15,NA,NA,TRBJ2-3,CASSLGTGTTDTQYF,TGTGCCAGCAGCTTAGGAACGGGGACCACAGATACGCAGTATTTT
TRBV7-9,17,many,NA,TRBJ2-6,CASSTRSISSGANVLTF,TGTGCCAGCAGCACTAGGTCCATTAGCTCTGGGGCCAACGTCCTGACTTTC
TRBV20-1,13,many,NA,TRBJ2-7,CSARSSNSYEQYF,TGCAGTGCTAGGTCAAGCAACTCCTACGAGCAGTACTTC
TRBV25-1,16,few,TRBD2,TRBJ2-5,CASSESRRLAVGTQYF,TGTGCCAGCAGTGAATCTAGAAGGCTAGCGGTTGGGACCCAGTACTTC
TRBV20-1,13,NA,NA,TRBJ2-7,CSARGQIEYEQYF,TGCAGTGCTAGAGGCCAGATCGAATACGAGCAGTACTTC
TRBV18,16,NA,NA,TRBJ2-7,CASSPSTTTGSYEQYF,TGTGCCAGCTCACCATCCACCACCACGGGCTCCTACGAGCAGTACTTC
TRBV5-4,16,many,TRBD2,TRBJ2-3,CASSEGLAGDTDTQYF,TGTGCCAGCAGCGAGGGACTAGCGGGAGACACAGATACGCAGTATTTT
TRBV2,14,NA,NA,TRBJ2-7,CASSEYAPPYEQYF,TGTGCCAGCAGTGAATACGCCCCCCCCTACGAGCAGTACTTC
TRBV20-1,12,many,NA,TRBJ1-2,CSGRPRAPGYTF,TGCAGTGGACGCCCTAGGGCTCCTGGCTACACCTTC
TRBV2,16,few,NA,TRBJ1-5,CASSDGRADSNQPQHF,TGTGCCAGCAGTGATGGAAGGGCAGATAGCAATCAGCCCCAGCATTTT
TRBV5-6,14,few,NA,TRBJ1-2,CASSQDTGTYGYTF,TGTGCCAGCAGCCAAGACACAGGGACCTATGGCTACACCTTC
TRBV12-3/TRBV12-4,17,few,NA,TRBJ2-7,CASSLVGGRRHSYEQYF,TGTGCCAGCAGTTTAGTCGGAGGACGCCGACACTCCTACGAGCAGTACTTC
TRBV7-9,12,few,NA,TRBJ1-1,CASSLWGLEAFF,TGTGCCAGCAGCTTATGGGGGCTCGAAGCTTTCTTT
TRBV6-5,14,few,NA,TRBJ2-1,CASSTPGSYNEQFF,TGTGCCAGCAGTACCCCGGGATCCTACAATGAGCAGTTCTTC
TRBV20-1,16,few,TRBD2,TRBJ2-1,CSASTSGRSSYNEQFF,TGCAGTGCTAGCACTAGCGGGCGAAGCTCCTACAATGAGCAGTTCTTC
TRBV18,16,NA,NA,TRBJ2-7,CASSPPLRPIGYEQYF,TGTGCCAGCTCACCTCCACTCCGGCCCATCGGCTACGAGCAGTACTTC
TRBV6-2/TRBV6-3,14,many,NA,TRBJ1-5,CASSYYGSNQPQHF,TGTGCCAGCAGTTACTACGGGAGTAATCAGCCCCAGCATTTT
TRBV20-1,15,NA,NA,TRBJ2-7,CSARRFASLHYEQYF,TGCAGTGCTAGACGTTTCGCTAGTCTCCACTACGAGCAGTACTTC
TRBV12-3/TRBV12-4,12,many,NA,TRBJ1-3,CASSHQGNTIYF,TGTGCCAGCAGTCACCAGGGAAACACCATATATTTT
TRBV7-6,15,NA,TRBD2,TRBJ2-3,CASSQAGEITDTQYF,TGTGCCAGCAGCCAAGCGGGGGAGATCACAGATACGCAGTATTTT
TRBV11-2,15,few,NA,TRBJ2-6,CASSLQENGANVLTF,TGTGCCAGCAGCCTCCAAGAAAACGGGGCCAACGTCCTGACTTTC
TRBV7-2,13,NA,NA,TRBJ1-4,CASSGDLNEKLFF,TGTGCCAGCAGCGGGGACCTTAATGAAAAACTGTTTTTT
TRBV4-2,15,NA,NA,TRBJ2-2,CASSQAASNTGELFF,TGTGCCAGCAGCCAAGCAGCCTCAAACACCGGGGAGCTGTTTTTT
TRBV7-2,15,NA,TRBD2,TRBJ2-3,CASSTVAGAADTQYF,TGTGCCAGCAGCACCGTAGCGGGAGCGGCAGATACGCAGTATTTT
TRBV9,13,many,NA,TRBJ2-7,CASSVGPAYEQYF,TGTGCCAGCAGCGTAGGGCCCGCCTACGAGCAGTACTTC
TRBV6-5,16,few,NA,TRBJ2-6,CASRPGRLSGANVLTF,TGTGCCAGCAGGCCGGGACGGCTCTCTGGGGCCAACGTCCTGACTTTC
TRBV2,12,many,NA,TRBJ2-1,CASSEKGWEQFF,TGTGCCAGCAGTGAAAAGGGCTGGGAGCAGTTCTTC
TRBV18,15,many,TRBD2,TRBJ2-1,CASSRVASGSNEQFF,TGTGCCAGCTCACGGGTGGCTAGCGGGAGCAATGAGCAGTTCTTC
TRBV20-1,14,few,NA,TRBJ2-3,CSAPNPQTTDTQYF,TGCAGTGCCCCAAACCCACAAACCACAGATACGCAGTATTTT
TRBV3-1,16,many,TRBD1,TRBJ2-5,CASSQHGTGAQETQYF,TGTGCCAGCAGCCAACACGGGACAGGCGCCCAAGAGACCCAGTACTTC
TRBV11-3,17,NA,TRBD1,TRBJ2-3,CASSPRTGEPAADTQYF,TGTGCCAGCAGCCCAAGGACAGGGGAACCCGCAGCAGATACGCAGTATTTT
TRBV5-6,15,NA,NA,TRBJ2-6,CASSLTGSGANVLTF,TGTGCCAGCAGCTTGACCGGTTCTGGGGCCAACGTCCTGACTTTC
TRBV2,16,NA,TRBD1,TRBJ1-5,CASSAEQGAQNQPQHF,TGTGCCAGCAGTGCCGAACAGGGGGCACAGAATCAGCCCCAGCATTTT
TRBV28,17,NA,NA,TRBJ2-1,CASSWFSRRLKNNEQFF,TGTGCCAGCAGTTGGTTTTCACGTAGACTAAAAAACAATGAGCAGTTCTTC